Each of the 9 T cell receptor beta chains below was sequenced from the same sample in a study of Ad26.COV2.S vaccination and SARS-CoV-2 variants. The treatment: roughly 18 received Ad26.COV2.S at low or high dose, single or two shots; roughly 5 received placebo; per-sample allocation not given. Following the first vaccine or placebo injection, samples were taken on day 63. The protocol was immunoSEQ multiplex PCR, while the TCRdb copy is restricted to in-frame clones and leaves out a portion. The sample has about 330,000 clones; about 90% are singletons. The sample consisted of peripheral blood, taken in a trial of Ad26.COV2.S vaccine versus placebo. The receptors stem from a person aged 18 to 65 who received the Ad26.COV2.S COVID-19 vaccine or a placebo.

CDR3 coding DNA: TGCGCCAGCAGCTTGGGTCAGTCGAACACTGAAGCTTTCTTT. It specifies CASSLGQSNTEAFF. This sequence joins TRBV5-1 and TRBJ1-1; D is uncertain. Trimming pared 0 bases from V and 1 base from J, leaving 7 bases between. Germline V gene lookup returns CDR1 SGHRS and CDR2 YFSETQ. The CDR3 runs 14 residues.

This chain uses TRBV10-1 with TRBJ2-2, with a tentative D call TRBD1 (6 bases). This CDR3 is 16 amino acids long. V gave up 3 bases and J gave up 4 bases, with 15 bases separating them. The germline CDR1 and CDR2 sequences are WNHNN and SYGVQD (reference sequence). This CDR3 reads CASSDPQGVCTGELFF. In DNA, the CDR3 is TGCGCCAGCAGTGATCCACAGGGAGTTTGCACCGGGGAGCTGTTTTTT.

The chain combines TRBV6-2 or TRBV6-3 with TRBJ2-7; D remains ambiguous. The CDR3 consists of 13 residues. V was shortened by 4 bases and J by 4 bases, with 11 bases between the two germline ends. Germline V gene lookup returns CDR1 MNHEY and CDR2 SVGEGT. CDR3 in amino acids: CASSFSGLYEQYV. The CDR3 DNA sequence: TGTGCCAGCAGTTTCTCGGGCTTGTACGAGCAGTACGTC.

The V gene is TRBV9, the J gene TRBJ1-1; unclear D gene. This CDR3 spans 14 amino acids. The germline V and J ends were trimmed by 0 bases and 3 bases, with 9 bases remaining between them. Germline CDR1 SGDLS, CDR2 YYNGEE. The CDR3 is CASSVGQKDTEAFF. CDR3 nucleotide sequence: TGTGCCAGCAGCGTAGGGCAGAAGGACACTGAAGCTTTCTTT. Looking up the rest from reference TRBV9 and TRBJ1-1 gives the full variable domain: DSGVTQTPKHLITATGQRVTLRCSPRSGDLSVYWYQQSLDQGLQFLIQYYNGEERAKGNILERFSAQQFPDLHSELNLSSLELGDSALYFCASSVGQKDTEAFFGQGTRLTVV.

The V gene is TRBV4-1, the J gene TRBJ2-7; D is perhaps TRBD2 (6 bases). CDR3 length: 15 residues. Trimming removed 1 base from V and 2 bases from J, with 12 bases in between. The V gene's germline CDR1 is MGHRA and CDR2 YSYEKL. CDR3 residues: CASSQVGRGTYEQYV. In nucleotides, the CDR3 is TGCGCCAGCAGCCAAGTCGGGAGAGGGACCTACGAGCAGTACGTC.

This clone was observed a single time. The chain carries TRBV19 and TRBJ1-1; D not resolved. Trimming removed 4 bases from V and 0 bases from J, with 18 bases in between. Germline CDR1 LNHDA, CDR2 SQIVND (reference sequence). This CDR3 is built from 17 residues. CDR3 nucleotides: TGTGCCAGTAGTAAGGGTTCCCCGGTGAAAATGAACACTGAAGCTTTCTTT. It translates to CASSKGSPVKMNTEAFF.

This clone showed up just once. This chain connects TRBV30 to TRBJ1-1, with 7 bases identical to TRBD1. This CDR3 is 12 amino acids long. Germline CDR1 reads GTSNPN; CDR2 reads SVGIG (reference sequence). The J segment lost 5 bases and the V segment lost 5 bases, leaving 5 bases of the junction unmatched. In DNA form, the CDR3 reads TGTGCCTGGGACAGGGACTGGACTGAAGCTTTCTTT. Its protein product is CAWDRDWTEAFF.

The V call is TRBV5-1, the J call TRBJ1-1, with D tentatively TRBD1 (5 bases). The V gene's germline CDR1 is SGHRS and CDR2 YFSETQ. Trimming took off 0 bases at V and 2 bases at J, with 11 bases between the two ends. The length of the CDR3 is 15 residues. CDR3 in DNA: TGCGCCAGCAGCTTGGAGGCAGGGATAAACACTGAAGCTTTCTTT. This encodes CASSLEAGINTEAFF. Combining the CDR3 with reference TRBV5-1 and TRBJ1-1 gives the whole variable domain KAGVTQTPRYLIKTRGQQVTLSCSPISGHRSVSWYQQTPGQGLQFLFEYFSETQRNKGNFPGRFSGRQFSNSRSEMNVSTLELGDSALYLCASSLEAGINTEAFFGQGTRLTVV.

This chain links TRBV28 with TRBJ2-4; D remains unclear. The V gene's germline CDR1 is MDHEN and CDR2 SYDVKM. The CDR3 has 14 residues. Trimming left V 3 bases short and J 7 bases short, with 13 bases between. Here the CDR3 reads CASSFPLLANIQYF. The CDR3 nucleotides read TGTGCCAGCAGTTTCCCGCTTCTGGCCAACATTCAGTACTTC.